This T cell receptor (beta chain) was recorded in a study of T cells in narcolepsy. Study summary: Donors had narcolepsy type 1 or type 2, or were healthy controls.

The CDR3 is made up of 15 amino acids. Germline CDR1 and CDR2: SNHLY and FYNNEI. Trimming pared 2 bases from V and 0 bases from J, leaving 11 bases between. As to this clone: Its antigen is as yet unknown.

Study-level findings and limits: Reportedly, autoreactive clonotypes were serially detected in patients' blood but not controls'. Some memory CD4+ repertoires had no autoreactive clone sequences. Autoreactive HCRT-specific and TRIB2-specific clonotypes were marked in same-patient CSF-versus-blood CD4+ comparisons.

Using immunoSEQ multiplex PCR, the repertoire was profiled, and TCRdb retains in-frame clones only, with some absent. The sample yields roughly 27,000 clones, more than 65% seen once. The sequenced sample was memory (CD45RA-) CD4+ T cells from blood. The chain links TRBV2 to TRBJ2-7; D perhaps matches TRBD1 (5 bases). The source of this sequence is a human donor in good health. CDR3 amino acids: CASSENRMSSYEQYF. CDR3 nucleotide sequence: TGTGCCAGCAGTGAAAACAGGATGTCCTCCTACGAGCAGTACTTC.